What follows is one T cell receptor (beta chain) and its context. Its matching antigen is unknown. V lost 4 bases and J lost 8; bases outside the gene matches: 10. There are 14 residues in the CDR3. From germline, CDR1 is SEHNR and CDR2 FQNEAQ (reference sequence). RNA transcripts were the template for amplifying TCR beta CDR3 regions. First-round RT-PCR with HTBI primers amplified the TCR CDR3 region. TCRdb re-called the multiplex PCR reads through MiXCR, storing one row per CDR3 protein. The sample has approximately 510,000 distinct CDR3 sequences; about 45% are singletons. The sample belongs to a study of T cells in Graves' hyperthyroidism and ophthalmopathy. Study findings and constraints: For ophthalmopathy, model prediction preceded onset by a median about 6 months. Blood samples included most of the expanded thyroid clonotypes exceeding 0.001.

Uncontrolled infection, other autoimmune disease, pregnancy or lactation led to exclusion. The chain carries TRBV7-9 and TRBJ1-2; 7 bases are a match to TRBD1. The sample was peripheral blood or thyroid tissue (not recorded which). This receptor was taken from an adult woman with Graves' disease, either hyperthyroidism or ophthalmopathy (not recorded which). Here the CDR3 DNA reads TGTGCCAGCAGCTCCACGACAGGGAAGGGCGGCTACACCTTC. Translating it yields CASSSTTGKGGYTF.